What follows are 22 T cell receptor beta chains derived from one specimen sequenced in a study of identical twins. TCRdb recomputed calls from the 5' RACE reads with MiXCR, one row per CDR3 protein. There are 500,000 to 550,000 distinct CDR3 sequences in the sample; 22% occur only once, and under 0.95% lies in the top ten. The data also belong to a second study, concerning T cells expressing NK-cell markers.

Sequencing was carried out using CD4+ T cells sorted from blood. The receptors shown here come from a woman in her late teens or twenties in good health.

The chain employs TRBV5-1 and TRBJ2-5; 9 bases map to TRBD1. With 4 bases clipped from V and 2 bases from J, the junction kept 3 bases outside the gene matches. CDR1 SGHRS and CDR2 YFSETQ come from the germline V gene. The CDR3 sequence is 14 residues long. CDR3 in amino acids: CASSVDRGQETQYF. The DNA for the CDR3 is TGCGCCAGCAGCGTGGACAGGGGTCAAGAGACCCAGTACTTC. The full variable domain, its missing parts supplied by reference TRBV5-1 and TRBJ2-5, is KAGVTQTPRYLIKTRGQQVTLSCSPISGHRSVSWYQQTPGQGLQFLFEYFSETQRNKGNFPGRFSGRQFSNSRSEMNVSTLELGDSALYLCASSVDRGQETQYFGPGTRLLVL.

This chain links TRBV29-1 with TRBJ2-2; a possible D gene is TRBD1 (6 bases). Germline V gene data show CDR1 as SQVTM and CDR2 as ANQGSEA. V dropped 5 bases and J dropped 8 bases, with 15 bases sitting between them. The CDR3 runs 13 residues. CDR3 nucleotide sequence: TGCAGCGTTAGACATGGGGGCAGTGGGGAGCTGTTTTTT. It specifies CSVRHGGSGELFF.

This chain links TRBV2 with TRBJ2-2; the D gene is possibly TRBD2 (6 bases). V dropped 2 bases and J dropped 3 bases, with 10 bases sitting between them. The CDR3 is made up of 15 amino acids. Germline V CDR1 and CDR2: SNHLY, FYNNEI. CDR3 loop: CASSERGKHTGELFF. In nucleotides, the CDR3 is TGTGCCAGCAGTGAACGGGGGAAGCACACCGGGGAGCTGTTTTTT. Full variable domain (outside the CDR3, taken from reference TRBV2 and TRBJ2-2): EPEVTQTPSHQVTQMGQEVILRCVPISNHLYFYWYRQILGQKVEFLVSFYNNEISEKSEIFDDQFSVERPDGSNFTLKIRSTKLEDSAMYFCASSERGKHTGELFFGEGSRLTVL.

This clonotype was counted between two and nine times. J is TRBJ1-5 and V is TRBV9; no definite D call. Germline CDR1 SGDLS, CDR2 YYNGEE. Trimming removed 0 bases from V and 2 bases from J, with 9 bases in between. The CDR3 runs to 15 residues. The chain's CDR3 is CASSVDDGRNQPQHF. The CDR3 DNA follows: TGTGCCAGCAGCGTAGATGACGGACGCAATCAGCCCCAGCATTTT.

This clonotype was counted only a few times. V gene TRBV20-1 combines with J gene TRBJ2-3; D is undetermined. The CDR3 has 14 amino acids. Germline values: CDR1 DFQATT, CDR2 SNEGSKA (reference sequence). The germline V and J ends were trimmed by 6 bases and 4 bases, with 17 bases remaining between them. The CDR3 DNA sequence: TGCAGTGCCAAGGACGCTTCCCTGCCAGATACGCAGTATTTT. It encodes CSAKDASLPDTQYF.

This clonotype was observed at least ten times. The rearrangement joins TRBV5-1 to TRBJ2-3; 8 bases map to TRBD2. V lost 0 bases to trimming and J lost 7 bases; unmatched junction nucleotides: 16. CDR1 is SGHRS, CDR2 YFSETQ, per germline. The CDR3 covers 18 residues. The CDR3 bases are TGCGCCAGCAGCTTGGGCCCTCTTGGTAGCGGGGCCGGAAATACGCAGTATTTT. As protein: CASSLGPLGSGAGNTQYF. The full variable domain, its missing parts supplied by reference TRBV5-1 and TRBJ2-3, is KAGVTQTPRYLIKTRGQQVTLSCSPISGHRSVSWYQQTPGQGLQFLFEYFSETQRNKGNFPGRFSGRQFSNSRSEMNVSTLELGDSALYLCASSLGPLGSGAGNTQYFGPGTRLTVL.

CDR3 nucleotide sequence: TGTGCCGGTCAGGGACTAGCGGGGCAACCAGAGACCCAGTACTTC. Protein product: CAGQGLAGQPETQYF. The genes are TRBV2 and TRBJ2-5, with 13 bases aligning to TRBD2. The CDR3 has 15 amino acids. With V trimmed by 11 bases and J by 4 bases, 10 bases remained unmatched. Germline CDR1 and CDR2: SNHLY and FYNNEI.

The genes are TRBV18 and TRBJ2-7; D is uncertain. The CDR3 runs 14 residues. Germline CDR1 KGHSH, CDR2 LQKENI. Trimming removed 3 bases at V and 1 base at J, with 10 bases between. The CDR3 here is CASSPDQISYEQYF. CDR3 DNA: TGTGCCAGCTCACCGGACCAGATTTCCTACGAGCAGTACTTC.

The J gene is TRBJ2-3, the V gene TRBV6-6; the D is unclear. The V gene's germline CDR1 is MNHNY and CDR2 SVGAGI (reference sequence). This CDR3 spans 13 amino acids. V was shortened by 2 bases and J by 6 bases, with 9 bases between the two germline ends. In DNA form, the CDR3 reads TGTGCCAGCAGTTACAGTCCAACTGATACGCAGTATTTT. Amino acid sequence: CASSYSPTDTQYF.

This clonotype was counted between two and nine times. The chain has TRBV20-1 and TRBJ2-7, with D perhaps matching TRBD1 or TRBD2 (5 bases each). V lost 3 bases and J lost 0, with 12 bases in between. The germline V gene encodes CDR1 DFQATT and CDR2 SNEGSKA (reference sequence). The CDR3 is 14 residues long. CDR3 in amino acids: CSASPGTNSYEQYF. The CDR3 bases are TGCAGTGCTAGTCCAGGGACCAACTCCTACGAGCAGTACTTC.

The V call is TRBV7-2, the J call TRBJ1-2; D may be TRBD1 (5 bases). The CDR3 covers 17 residues. V lost 3 bases to trimming and J lost 3 bases, with 20 bases between them. From germline, CDR1 is SGHTA and CDR2 FQGNSA. DNA for the CDR3: TGTGCCAGCAGCTTGGGACGTAGGATGTTACAAGACTATGGCTACACCTTC. It codes for CASSLGRRMLQDYGYTF.

This clonotype has a handful of counts. The chain combines TRBV5-1 with TRBJ2-7; D uncertain. CDR1 SGHRS and CDR2 YFSETQ come from the germline V gene. V was trimmed by 0 bases and J by 5 bases, leaving 6 bases between them. The CDR3 spans 12 residues. CDR3 residues: CASSLDGNEQYF. The CDR3 region has the DNA TGCGCCAGCAGCTTGGACGGAAACGAGCAGTACTTC. The complete variable domain, with remaining parts taken from reference TRBV5-1 and TRBJ2-7, reads KAGVTQTPRYLIKTRGQQVTLSCSPISGHRSVSWYQQTPGQGLQFLFEYFSETQRNKGNFPGRFSGRQFSNSRSEMNVSTLELGDSALYLCASSLDGNEQYFGPGTRLTVT.

This clonotype was detected a few times. V gene TRBV7-2 combines with J gene TRBJ1-2; D is unresolved. The germline V and J ends were trimmed by 3 bases and 4 bases, with 9 bases remaining between them. This CDR3 is built from 13 residues. Germline lookup yields CDR1 SGHTA and CDR2 FQGNSA. The CDR3 bases are TGTGCCAGCAGCTTGCCTTCAGGCTATGGCTACACCTTC. Translating it yields CASSLPSGYGYTF.

The chain is built from TRBV20-1 and TRBJ1-5; D perhaps matches TRBD1 (5 bases). The ends were cut back, 5 bases at V and 5 bases at J, with 13 bases in the middle. Germline V gene sequence: CDR1 DFQATT, CDR2 SNEGSKA (reference sequence). The CDR3 runs to 13 residues. CDR3 in amino acids: CSAAPGHDQPQHF. The CDR3 DNA is TGCAGTGCTGCCCCAGGGCACGATCAGCCCCAGCATTTT.

This chain uses TRBV12-3 or TRBV12-4 with TRBJ1-5, with TRBD1 identical over 8 bases. The CDR3 has 15 amino acids. V lost 5 bases, J lost 7 bases, and 10 bases stayed unmatched. The CDR3 nucleotides are TGTGCCAGCAGTACCTGGACAGGGAGACGGCAGCCCCAGCATTTT. It is translated as CASSTWTGRRQPQHF.

The chain recombines TRBV20-1 with TRBJ2-1, with D unresolved. There are 13 residues in the CDR3. Trimming shortened V by 4 bases and J by 6 bases, and 13 bases separated the two germline ends. CDR1 is DFQATT and CDR2 is SNEGSKA in the germline V gene (reference sequence). The CDR3 sequence is CSAILGLANEQFF. The CDR3 DNA reads TGCAGTGCTATTTTGGGCTTAGCCAATGAGCAGTTCTTC.

This clonotype occurred many times. The chain joins TRBV5-6 to TRBJ1-2; D is possibly TRBD1 (5 bases). The germline CDR1 and CDR2 sequences are SGHDT and YYEEEE. The CDR3 runs to 11 residues. Trimming left V 3 bases short and J 7 bases short, with 7 bases between. The CDR3 sequence is CASSSGGGYTF. The CDR3 nucleotides read TGTGCCAGCAGCTCGGGGGGTGGCTACACCTTC.

The CDR3 DNA follows: TGCGCCAGCAGCCAAGATAGGCGGACTGAAGCTTTCTTT. This translates into CASSQDRRTEAFF. The chain has TRBV4-3 and TRBJ1-1; D is unresolved. The CDR3 contains 13 residues. Germline V gene lookup returns CDR1 LGHNA and CDR2 YSLEER. V was clipped by 0 bases and J by 5 bases, with 7 bases between them.

The CDR3 is CASSLVADFYNEQFF. For the CDR3, the DNA is TGTGCCAGCAGCTTAGTGGCGGATTTTTACAATGAGCAGTTCTTC. The chain joins TRBV7-6 to TRBJ2-1; no reliable D call. Germline CDR1 SGHVS, CDR2 FNYEAQ. There are 15 residues in the CDR3. The V and J ends lost 1 base and 4 bases respectively, with 11 bases between them.

This clonotype showed up just a few times. The chain employs TRBV4-2 and TRBJ2-7, with TRBD1 matching 7 bases. This CDR3 has 14 residues. Per the germline V gene, CDR1 is LGHNA and CDR2 is YNFKEQ. The V gene end was trimmed by 0 bases and the J gene end by 4 bases; junction bases not matched to a gene: 3. The CDR3 loop is CASSQDDRVYEQYF. CDR3 DNA sequence: TGTGCCAGCAGCCAAGATGACAGGGTATACGAGCAGTACTTC.

This clonotype appeared many times. This chain joins TRBV20-1 and TRBJ2-5, with TRBD2 identical over 11 bases. The V gene's germline CDR1 is DFQATT and CDR2 SNEGSKA (reference sequence). V trimming: 5 bases; J trimming: 3 bases; junction bases outside the gene matches: 5. CDR3 length: 14 amino acids. CDR3 bases: TGCAGTGCTGTAGCGGGGGGGGTTAAAGAGACCCAGTACTTC. It translates to CSAVAGGVKETQYF.

The chain couples TRBV19 to TRBJ2-5, with D perhaps TRBD2 (5 bases). Germline lookup yields CDR1 LNHDA and CDR2 SQIVND (reference sequence). The CDR3 sequence is 12 residues long. The ends were cut back, 3 bases at V and 5 bases at J, with 7 bases in the middle. CDR3: CASSMKRETQYF. Written as DNA, the CDR3 is TGTGCCAGTAGTATGAAGCGGGAGACCCAGTACTTC. Looking up the rest from reference TRBV19 and TRBJ2-5 gives the full variable domain: DGGITQSPKYLFRKEGQNVTLSCEQNLNHDAMYWYRQDPGQGLRLIYYSQIVNDFQKGDIAEGYSVSREKKESFPLTVTSAQKNPTAFYLCASSMKRETQYFGPGTRLLVL.